This TCR beta chain originates from a study of beta chain features in type 1 diabetes. Regarding this clone: Its antigen is as yet unknown.

All of the isolated RNA was reverse transcribed, so expressed TCRB transcripts were sequenced. The data were produced by immunoSEQ multiplex PCR, yet TCRdb's version contains in-frame clones alone and is incomplete. Of more than 300,000 clones listed, 10% to 15% are singletons. Study results and caveats: Still unanswered here is whether HLA type influences TCRB rearrangement. Across all four CD4+ subsets, people with type 1 diabetes showed modestly shorter TCRB CDR3s.

Germline lookup yields CDR1 SGHTA and CDR2 FQGNSA. Trimming took 1 base from V and 1 from J; bases not matched to a gene: 0. The CDR3 sequence is 15 residues long. There was one heparinised blood draw per donor, averaging approximately 120 mL. Sequencing was carried out using naive CD4+ T cells from blood. The V call is TRBV7-2, the J call TRBJ2-3; 9 bases align to TRBD2. This clonotype originated in a woman aged 18-35 years with type 1 diabetes. DNA for the CDR3: TGTGCCAGCAGCTTAGGGACTAGCGGCACAGATACGCAGTATTTT. Protein: CASSLGTSGTDTQYF.